Below, 3 T cell receptor beta chains from the same sample are listed, as sequenced in a study of shared clonotypes between healthy human individuals. This table comes from immunoSEQ multiplex PCR, and its TCRdb copy is limited to in-frame clones, with some not included. The profile shows 2 million to 2.5 million clones, 93% of them singletons. Material for sequencing was naive CD4+ T cells from PBMCs. Regarding subset: CD45RA+ positively selected. These receptors were taken from a man between 18 and 29 years old in good health. Some clones in this sample may be carry-over from other donors' samples.

V usage is TRBV30 and J usage is TRBJ1-6; 12 bases match TRBD1. The CDR3 consists of 18 residues. Looked up from germline, CDR1 is GTSNPN and CDR2 is SVGIG (reference sequence). With 3 bases clipped from V and 6 bases from J, the junction kept 12 bases outside the gene matches. DNA of the CDR3: TGTGCCTGGAGGTCCGGGACAGGGGGCGTAATCGTTAATTCACCCCTCCACTTT. This encodes CAWRSGTGGVIVNSPLHF. Full variable domain (outside the CDR3, taken from reference TRBV30 and TRBJ1-6): SQTIHQWPATLVQPVGSPLSLECTVEGTSNPNLYWYRQAAGRGLQLLFYSVGIGQISSEVPQNLSASRPQDRQFILSSKKLLLSDSGFYLCAWRSGTGGVIVNSPLHFGNGTRLTVT.

This sequence joins TRBV4-2 and TRBJ1-1; maybe TRBD1 (6 bases). CDR3 size: 14 residues. Germline loops: CDR1 LGHNA, CDR2 YNFKEQ. Trimming took off 8 bases at V and 1 base at J, with 14 bases between the two ends. The CDR3: CASYDDRRNTEAFF. For the CDR3, the DNA is TGTGCCAGCTACGATGACAGGAGGAACACTGAAGCTTTCTTT.

The chain couples TRBV13 to TRBJ2-4; D remains unclear. Germline loops: CDR1 PRHDT, CDR2 FYEKMQ (reference sequence). V lost 2 bases and J 1 base, leaving 24 bases between the germline ends. CDR3 length equals 20 residues. This CDR3 is CASSLRLLSRRIKAKNIQYF. The CDR3 DNA follows: TGTGCCAGCAGCTTACGGCTCTTAAGCCGACGTATAAAGGCCAAAAACATTCAGTACTTC.